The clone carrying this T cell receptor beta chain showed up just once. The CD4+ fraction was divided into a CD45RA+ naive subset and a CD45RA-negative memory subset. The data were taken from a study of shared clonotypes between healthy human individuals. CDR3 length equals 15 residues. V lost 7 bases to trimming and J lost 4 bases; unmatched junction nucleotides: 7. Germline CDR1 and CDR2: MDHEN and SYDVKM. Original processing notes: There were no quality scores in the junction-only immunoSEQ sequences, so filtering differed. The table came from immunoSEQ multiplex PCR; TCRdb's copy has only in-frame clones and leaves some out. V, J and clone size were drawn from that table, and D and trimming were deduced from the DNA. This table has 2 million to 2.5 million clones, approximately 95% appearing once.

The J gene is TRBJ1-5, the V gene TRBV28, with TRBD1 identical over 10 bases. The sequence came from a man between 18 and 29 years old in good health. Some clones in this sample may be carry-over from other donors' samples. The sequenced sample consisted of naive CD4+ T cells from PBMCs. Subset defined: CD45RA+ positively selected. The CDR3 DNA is TGTGCCAGCAACCTTGGGGACAGGGGAAATCAGCCCCAGCATTTT. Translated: CASNLGDRGNQPQHF.